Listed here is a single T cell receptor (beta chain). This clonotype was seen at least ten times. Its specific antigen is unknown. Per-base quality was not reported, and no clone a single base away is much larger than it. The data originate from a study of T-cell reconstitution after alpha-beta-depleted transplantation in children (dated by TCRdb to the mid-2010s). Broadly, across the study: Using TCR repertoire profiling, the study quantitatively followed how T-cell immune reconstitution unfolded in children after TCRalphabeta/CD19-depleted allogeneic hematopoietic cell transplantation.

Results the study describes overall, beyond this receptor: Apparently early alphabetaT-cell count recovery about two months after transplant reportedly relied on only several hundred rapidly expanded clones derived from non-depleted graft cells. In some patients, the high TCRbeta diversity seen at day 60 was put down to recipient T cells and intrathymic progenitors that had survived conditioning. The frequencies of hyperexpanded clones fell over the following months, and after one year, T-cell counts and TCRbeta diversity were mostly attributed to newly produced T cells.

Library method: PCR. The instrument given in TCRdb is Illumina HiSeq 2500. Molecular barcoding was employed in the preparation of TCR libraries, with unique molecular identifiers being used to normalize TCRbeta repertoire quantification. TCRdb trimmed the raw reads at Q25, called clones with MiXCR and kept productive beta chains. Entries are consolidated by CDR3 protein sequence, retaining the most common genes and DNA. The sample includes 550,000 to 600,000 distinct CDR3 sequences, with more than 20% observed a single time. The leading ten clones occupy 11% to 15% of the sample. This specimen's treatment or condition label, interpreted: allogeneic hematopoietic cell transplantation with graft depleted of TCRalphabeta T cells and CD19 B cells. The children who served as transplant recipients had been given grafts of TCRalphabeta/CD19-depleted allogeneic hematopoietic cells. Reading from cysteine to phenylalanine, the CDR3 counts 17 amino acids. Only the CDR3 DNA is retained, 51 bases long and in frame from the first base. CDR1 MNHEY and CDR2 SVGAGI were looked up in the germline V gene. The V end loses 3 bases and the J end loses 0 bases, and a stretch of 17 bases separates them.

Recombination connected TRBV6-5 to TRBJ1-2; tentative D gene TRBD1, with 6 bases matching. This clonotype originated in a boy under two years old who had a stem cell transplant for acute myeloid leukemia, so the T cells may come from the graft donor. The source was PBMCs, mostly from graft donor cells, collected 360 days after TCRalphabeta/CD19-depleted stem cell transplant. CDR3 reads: CASSYRQVGGSNYGYTF. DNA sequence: TGTGCCAGCAGTTATAGACAGGTTGGCGGGTCTAACTATGGCTACACCTTC.